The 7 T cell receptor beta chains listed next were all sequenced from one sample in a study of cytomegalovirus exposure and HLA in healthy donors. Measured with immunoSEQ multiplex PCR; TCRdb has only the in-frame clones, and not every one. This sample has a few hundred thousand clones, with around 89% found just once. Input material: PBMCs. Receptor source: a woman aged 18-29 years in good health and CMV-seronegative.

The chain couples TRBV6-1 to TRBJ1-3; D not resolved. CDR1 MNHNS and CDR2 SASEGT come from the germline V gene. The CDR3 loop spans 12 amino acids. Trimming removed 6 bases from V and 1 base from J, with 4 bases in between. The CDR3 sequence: CASRQSGNTIYF. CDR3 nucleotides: TGTGCCAGCAGACAGTCTGGAAACACCATATATTTT.

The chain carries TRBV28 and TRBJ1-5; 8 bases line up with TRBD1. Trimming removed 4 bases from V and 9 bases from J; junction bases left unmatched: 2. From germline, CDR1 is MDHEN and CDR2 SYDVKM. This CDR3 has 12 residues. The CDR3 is CASSWTGLPQHF. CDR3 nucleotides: TGTGCCAGCAGTTGGACAGGGTTGCCCCAGCATTTT.

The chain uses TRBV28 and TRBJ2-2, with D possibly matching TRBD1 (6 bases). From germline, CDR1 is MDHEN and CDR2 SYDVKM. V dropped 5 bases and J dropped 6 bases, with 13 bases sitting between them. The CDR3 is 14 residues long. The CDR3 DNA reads TGTGCCAGCAGTAGCAAAAACAGGGCCGGGGAGCTGTTTTTT. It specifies CASSSKNRAGELFF.

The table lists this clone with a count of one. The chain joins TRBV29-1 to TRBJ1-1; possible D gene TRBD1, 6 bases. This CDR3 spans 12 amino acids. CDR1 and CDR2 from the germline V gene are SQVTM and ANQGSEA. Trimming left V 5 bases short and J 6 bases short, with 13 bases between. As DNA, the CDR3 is TGCAGCGTTAAGGTAGGGGGACCTGAAGCTTTCTTT. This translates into CSVKVGGPEAFF.

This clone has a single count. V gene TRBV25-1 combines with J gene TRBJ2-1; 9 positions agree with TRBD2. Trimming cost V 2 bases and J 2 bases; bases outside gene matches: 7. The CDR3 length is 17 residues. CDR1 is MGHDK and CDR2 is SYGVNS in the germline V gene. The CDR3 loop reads CASSENKREVTYNEQFF. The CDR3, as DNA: TGTGCCAGCAGTGAAAACAAGCGGGAGGTCACCTACAATGAGCAGTTCTTC.

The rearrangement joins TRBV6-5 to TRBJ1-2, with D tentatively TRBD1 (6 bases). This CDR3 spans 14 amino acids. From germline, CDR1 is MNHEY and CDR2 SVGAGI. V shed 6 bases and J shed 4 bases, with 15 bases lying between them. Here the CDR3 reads CASSDRRLGYGYTF. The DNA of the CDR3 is TGTGCCAGCAGCGACAGGCGCCTCGGCTATGGCTACACCTTC.

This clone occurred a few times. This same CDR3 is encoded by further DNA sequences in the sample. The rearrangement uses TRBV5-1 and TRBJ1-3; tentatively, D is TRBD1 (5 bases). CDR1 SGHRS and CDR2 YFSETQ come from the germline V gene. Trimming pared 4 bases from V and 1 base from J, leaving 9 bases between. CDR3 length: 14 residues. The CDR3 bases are TGCGCCAGCAGCCTGGGGCATTCTGGAAACACCATATATTTT. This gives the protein CASSLGHSGNTIYF.